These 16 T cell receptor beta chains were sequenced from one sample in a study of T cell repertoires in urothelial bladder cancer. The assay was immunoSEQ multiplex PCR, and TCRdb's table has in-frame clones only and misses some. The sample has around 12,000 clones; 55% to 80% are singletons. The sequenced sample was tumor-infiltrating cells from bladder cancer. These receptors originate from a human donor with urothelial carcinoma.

CDR3 nucleotide sequence: TGTGCCAGCAGCTCCGGGACACTTAGCACAGATACGCAGTATTTT. This sequence encodes CASSSGTLSTDTQYF. V usage is TRBV14 and J usage is TRBJ2-3; the D gene is possibly TRBD1 (6 bases). Germline lookup yields CDR1 SGHDN and CDR2 FVKESK. This CDR3 spans 15 amino acids. V was cut by 5 bases and J by 0 bases, with 12 bases left in between.

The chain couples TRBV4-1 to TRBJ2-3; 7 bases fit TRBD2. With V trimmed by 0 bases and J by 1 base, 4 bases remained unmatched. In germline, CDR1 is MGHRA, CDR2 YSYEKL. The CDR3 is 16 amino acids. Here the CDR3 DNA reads TGCGCCAGCAGCCAAGATAGAACTAGCGGCACAGATACGCAGTATTTT. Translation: CASSQDRTSGTDTQYF.

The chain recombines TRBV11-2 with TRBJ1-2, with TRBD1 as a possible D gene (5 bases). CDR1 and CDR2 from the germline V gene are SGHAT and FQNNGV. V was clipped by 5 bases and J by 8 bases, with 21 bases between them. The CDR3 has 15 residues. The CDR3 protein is CASSPPGLRGGGYTF. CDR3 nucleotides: TGTGCCAGCAGCCCGCCGGGACTTCGAGGAGGGGGCTACACCTTC.

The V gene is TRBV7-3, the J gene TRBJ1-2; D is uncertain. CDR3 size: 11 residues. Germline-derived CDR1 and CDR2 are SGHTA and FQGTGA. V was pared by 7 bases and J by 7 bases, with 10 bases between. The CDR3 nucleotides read TGTGCCAGCACCCCGGCTACTGGCTACACCTTC. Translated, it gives CASTPATGYTF.

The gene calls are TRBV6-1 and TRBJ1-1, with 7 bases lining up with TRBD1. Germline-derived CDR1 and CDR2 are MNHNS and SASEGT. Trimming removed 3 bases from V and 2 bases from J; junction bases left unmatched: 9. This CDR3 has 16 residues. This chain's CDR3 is CASSDWQGGGNTEAFF. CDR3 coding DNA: TGTGCCAGCAGTGATTGGCAGGGGGGAGGTAACACTGAAGCTTTCTTT.

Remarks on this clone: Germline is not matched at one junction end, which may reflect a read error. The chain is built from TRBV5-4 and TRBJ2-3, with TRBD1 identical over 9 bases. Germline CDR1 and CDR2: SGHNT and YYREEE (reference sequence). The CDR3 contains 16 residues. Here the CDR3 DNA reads TGCGCCAGCAGCCAAGGCTGGACAGGGGGCACAGATACGCAGTATTTT. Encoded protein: CASSQGWTGGTDTQYF.

The CDR3 nucleotides read TGCGCCAGCAGCTTGAACAGCGGACAGGGCGGGAGAGCTTTCTTT. Its protein is CASSLNSGQGGRAFF. This sequence joins TRBV5-1 and TRBJ1-1, with TRBD1 matching 8 bases. Germline V gene data show CDR1 as SGHRS and CDR2 as YFSETQ. The CDR3 extends over 15 amino acids. The J segment lost 10 bases and the V segment lost 1 base, leaving 12 bases of the junction unmatched.

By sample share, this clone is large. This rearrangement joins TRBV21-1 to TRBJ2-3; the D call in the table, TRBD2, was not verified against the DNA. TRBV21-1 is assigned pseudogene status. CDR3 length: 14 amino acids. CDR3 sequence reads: CASSKGTSTDTQYF. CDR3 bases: TGTGCCAGCAGCAAAGGGACTAGCACAGATACGCAGTATTTT.

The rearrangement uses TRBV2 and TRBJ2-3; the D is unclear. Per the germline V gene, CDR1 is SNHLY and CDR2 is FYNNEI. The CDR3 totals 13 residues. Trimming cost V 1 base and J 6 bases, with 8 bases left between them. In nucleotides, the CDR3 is TGTGCCAGCAGTGAAGGGGGTAGGGATACGCAGTATTTT. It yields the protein CASSEGGRDTQYF.

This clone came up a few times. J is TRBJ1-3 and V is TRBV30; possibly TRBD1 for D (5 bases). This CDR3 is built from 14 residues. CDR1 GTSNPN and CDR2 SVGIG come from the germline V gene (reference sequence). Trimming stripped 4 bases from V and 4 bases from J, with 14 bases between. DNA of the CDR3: TGTGCCTGGATCCCAACAGGACACGGAAACACCATATATTTT. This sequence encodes CAWIPTGHGNTIYF.

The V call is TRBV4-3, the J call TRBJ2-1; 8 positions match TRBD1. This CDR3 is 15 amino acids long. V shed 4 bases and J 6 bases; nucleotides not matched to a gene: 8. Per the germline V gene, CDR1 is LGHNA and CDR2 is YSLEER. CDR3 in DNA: TGCGCCAGCAGCCTGGGACAGGCGATAGGCAATGAGCAGTTCTTC. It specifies CASSLGQAIGNEQFF.

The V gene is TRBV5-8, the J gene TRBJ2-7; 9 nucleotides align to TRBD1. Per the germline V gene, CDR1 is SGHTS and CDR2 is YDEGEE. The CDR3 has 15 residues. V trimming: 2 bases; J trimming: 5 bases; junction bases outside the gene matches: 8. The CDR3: CASSFSRDRVHEQYV. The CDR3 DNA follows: TGTGCCAGCAGCTTCTCCCGGGACAGGGTCCACGAGCAGTACGTC.

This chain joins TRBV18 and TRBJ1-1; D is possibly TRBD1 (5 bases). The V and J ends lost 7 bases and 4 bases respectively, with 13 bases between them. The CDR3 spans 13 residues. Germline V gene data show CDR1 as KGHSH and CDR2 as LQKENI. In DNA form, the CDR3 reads TGTGCCAGCTTGCAGGGCGCCCCCACTGAAGCTTTCTTT. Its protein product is CASLQGAPTEAFF.

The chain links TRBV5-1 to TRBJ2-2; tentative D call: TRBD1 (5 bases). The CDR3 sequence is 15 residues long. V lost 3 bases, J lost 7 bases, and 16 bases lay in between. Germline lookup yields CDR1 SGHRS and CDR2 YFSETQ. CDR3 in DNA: TGCGCCAGCAGCTCACCGGGCCTCCAGGGCGGGGAGCTGTTTTTT. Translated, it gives CASSSPGLQGGELFF.

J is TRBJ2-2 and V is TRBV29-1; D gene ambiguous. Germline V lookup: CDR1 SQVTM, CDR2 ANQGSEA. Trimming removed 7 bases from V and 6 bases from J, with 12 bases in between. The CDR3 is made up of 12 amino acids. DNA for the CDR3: TGCAGCGCCCCTGGTTTGGCCGGGGAGCTGTTTTTT. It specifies CSAPGLAGELFF.

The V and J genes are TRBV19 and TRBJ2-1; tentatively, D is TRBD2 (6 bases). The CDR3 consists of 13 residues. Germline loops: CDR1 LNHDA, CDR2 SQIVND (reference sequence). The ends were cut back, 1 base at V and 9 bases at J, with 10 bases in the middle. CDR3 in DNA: TGTGCCAGTAGTATAGCCCCCGGGGGTGAGCAGTTCTTC. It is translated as CASSIAPGGEQFF. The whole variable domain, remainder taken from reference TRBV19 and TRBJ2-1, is DGGITQSPKYLFRKEGQNVTLSCEQNLNHDAMYWYRQDPGQGLRLIYYSQIVNDFQKGDIAEGYSVSREKKESFPLTVTSAQKNPTAFYLCASSIAPGGEQFFGPGTRLTVL.